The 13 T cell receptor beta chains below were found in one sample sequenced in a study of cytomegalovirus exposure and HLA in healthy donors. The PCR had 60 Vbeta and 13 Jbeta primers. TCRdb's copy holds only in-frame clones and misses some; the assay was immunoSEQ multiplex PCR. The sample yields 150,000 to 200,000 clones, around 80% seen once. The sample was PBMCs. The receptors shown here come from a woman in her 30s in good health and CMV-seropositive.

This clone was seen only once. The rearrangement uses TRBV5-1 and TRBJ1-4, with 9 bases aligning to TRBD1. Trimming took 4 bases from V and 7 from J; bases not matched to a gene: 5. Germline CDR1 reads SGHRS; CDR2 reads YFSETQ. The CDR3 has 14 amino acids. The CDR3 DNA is TGCGCCAGCAGCCGGGACAGGGCTGGTGAAAAACTGTTTTTT. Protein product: CASSRDRAGEKLFF. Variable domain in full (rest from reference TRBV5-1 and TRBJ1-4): KAGVTQTPRYLIKTRGQQVTLSCSPISGHRSVSWYQQTPGQGLQFLFEYFSETQRNKGNFPGRFSGRQFSNSRSEMNVSTLELGDSALYLCASSRDRAGEKLFFGSGTQLSVL.

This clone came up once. CDR3 loop: CASSTPAGGSYEQYF. The CDR3, as DNA: TGTGCCAGCAGTACCCCGGCAGGGGGCTCCTACGAGCAGTACTTC. The V gene is TRBV6-5, the J gene TRBJ2-7; 7 bases are shared with TRBD1. With 5 bases clipped from V and 0 bases from J, the junction kept 7 bases outside the gene matches. The CDR3 has 15 amino acids. The V gene's germline CDR1 is MNHEY and CDR2 SVGAGI.

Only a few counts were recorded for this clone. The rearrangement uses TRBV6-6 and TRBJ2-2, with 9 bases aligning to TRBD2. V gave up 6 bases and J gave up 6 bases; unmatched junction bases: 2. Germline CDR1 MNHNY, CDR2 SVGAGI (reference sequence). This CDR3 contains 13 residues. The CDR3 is CASSRTSAGELFF. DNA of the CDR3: TGTGCCAGCAGCCGGACTAGCGCCGGGGAGCTGTTTTTT.

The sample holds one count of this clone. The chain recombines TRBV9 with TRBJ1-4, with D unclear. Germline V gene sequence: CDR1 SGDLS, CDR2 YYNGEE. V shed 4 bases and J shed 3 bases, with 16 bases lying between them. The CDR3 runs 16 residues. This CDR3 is CASSPNPTFPNEKLFF. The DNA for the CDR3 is TGTGCCAGCAGCCCCAACCCTACCTTTCCTAATGAAAAACTGTTTTTT.

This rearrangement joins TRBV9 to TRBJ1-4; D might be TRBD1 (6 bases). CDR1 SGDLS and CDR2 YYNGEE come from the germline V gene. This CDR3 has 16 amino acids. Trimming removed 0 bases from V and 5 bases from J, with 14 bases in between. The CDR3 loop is CASSVAGQPLNEKLFF. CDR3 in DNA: TGTGCCAGCAGCGTAGCCGGACAGCCCCTCAATGAAAAACTGTTTTTT.

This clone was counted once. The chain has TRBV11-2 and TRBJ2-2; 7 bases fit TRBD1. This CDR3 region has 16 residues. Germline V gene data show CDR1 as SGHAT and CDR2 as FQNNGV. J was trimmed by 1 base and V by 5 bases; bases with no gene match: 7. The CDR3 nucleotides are TGTGCCAGCAGCCCCGGCGACAGGGTGAACACCGGGGAGCTGTTTTTT. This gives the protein CASSPGDRVNTGELFF.

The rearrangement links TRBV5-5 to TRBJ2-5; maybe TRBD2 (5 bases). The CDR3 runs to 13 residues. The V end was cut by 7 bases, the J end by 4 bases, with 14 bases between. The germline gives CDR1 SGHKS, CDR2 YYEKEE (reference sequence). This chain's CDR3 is CASHKLGGETQYF. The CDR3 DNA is TGTGCCAGCCATAAACTAGGTGGAGAGACCCAGTACTTC.

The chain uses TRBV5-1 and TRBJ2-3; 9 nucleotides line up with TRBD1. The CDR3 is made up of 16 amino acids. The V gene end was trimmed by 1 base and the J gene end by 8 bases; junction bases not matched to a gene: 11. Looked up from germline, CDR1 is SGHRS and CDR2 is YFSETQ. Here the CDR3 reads CASSLNGQGRVGTQYF. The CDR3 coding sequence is TGCGCCAGCAGCTTGAATGGACAGGGGCGGGTTGGTACGCAGTATTTT.

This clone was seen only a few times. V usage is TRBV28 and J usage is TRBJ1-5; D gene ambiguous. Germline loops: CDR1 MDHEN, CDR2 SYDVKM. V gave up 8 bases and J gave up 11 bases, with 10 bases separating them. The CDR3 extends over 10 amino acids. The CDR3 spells CASRAEAQHF. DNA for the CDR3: TGTGCCAGCCGAGCCGAGGCCCAGCATTTT. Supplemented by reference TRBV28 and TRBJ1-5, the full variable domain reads DVKVTQSSRYLVKRTGEKVFLECVQDMDHENMFWYRQDPGLGLRLIYFSYDVKMKEKGDIPEGYSVSREKKERFSLILESASTNQTSMYLCASRAEAQHFGDGTRLSIL.

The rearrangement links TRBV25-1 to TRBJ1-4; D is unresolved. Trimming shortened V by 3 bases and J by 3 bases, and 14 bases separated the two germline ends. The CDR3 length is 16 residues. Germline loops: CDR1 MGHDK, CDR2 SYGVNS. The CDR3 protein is CASSDLGGSANEKLFF. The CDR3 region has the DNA TGTGCCAGCAGTGACCTAGGCGGGTCTGCTAATGAAAAACTGTTTTTT.

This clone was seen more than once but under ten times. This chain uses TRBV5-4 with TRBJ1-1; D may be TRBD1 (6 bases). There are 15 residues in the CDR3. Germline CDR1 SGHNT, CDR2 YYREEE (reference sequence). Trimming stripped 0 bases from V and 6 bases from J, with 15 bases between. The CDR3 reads CASSLAFEGVAEAFF. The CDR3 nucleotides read TGTGCCAGCAGCTTGGCTTTCGAGGGGGTGGCTGAAGCTTTCTTT.

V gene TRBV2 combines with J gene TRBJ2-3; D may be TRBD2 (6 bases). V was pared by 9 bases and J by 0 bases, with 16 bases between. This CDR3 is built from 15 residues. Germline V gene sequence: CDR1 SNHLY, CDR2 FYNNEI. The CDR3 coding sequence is TGTGCCAGTGGCCGGGGGACGACTAGCACAGATACGCAGTATTTT. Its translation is CASGRGTTSTDTQYF.

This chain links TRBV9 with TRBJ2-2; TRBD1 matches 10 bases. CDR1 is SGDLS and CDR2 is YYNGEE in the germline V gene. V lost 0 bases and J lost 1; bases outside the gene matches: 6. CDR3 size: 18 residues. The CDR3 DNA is TGTGCCAGCAGCGTAGTCGGACAGGGGGTTCTGAACACCGGGGAGCTGTTTTTT. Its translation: CASSVVGQGVLNTGELFF.